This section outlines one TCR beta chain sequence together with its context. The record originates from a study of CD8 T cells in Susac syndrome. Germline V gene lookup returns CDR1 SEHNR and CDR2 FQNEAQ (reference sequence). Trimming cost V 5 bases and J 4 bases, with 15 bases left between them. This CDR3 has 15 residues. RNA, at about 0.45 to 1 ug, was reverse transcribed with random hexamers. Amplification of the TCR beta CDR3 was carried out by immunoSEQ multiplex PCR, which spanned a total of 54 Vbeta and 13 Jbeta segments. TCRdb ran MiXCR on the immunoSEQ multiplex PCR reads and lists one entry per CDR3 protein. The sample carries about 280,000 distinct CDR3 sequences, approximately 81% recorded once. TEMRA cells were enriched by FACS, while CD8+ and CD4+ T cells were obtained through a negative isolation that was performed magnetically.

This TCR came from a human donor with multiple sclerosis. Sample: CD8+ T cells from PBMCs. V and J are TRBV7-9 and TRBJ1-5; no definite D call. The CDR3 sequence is CASSQAEEPNQPQHF. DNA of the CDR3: TGTGCCAGCAGCCAGGCGGAGGAACCTAATCAGCCCCAGCATTTT.